In this sample, the clone carrying this T cell receptor (beta chain) turned up a few times. No antigen is known for it. The data derive from a study of shared clonotypes between healthy human individuals. Study-wide results and caveats: Memory subsets generally showed lower estimated richness than naive subsets.

Method: immunoSEQ multiplex PCR; TCRdb's copy keeps in-frame clones and lacks some. The sample has more than 1 million clones, approximately 78% seen once. Germline V lookup: CDR1 GTSNPN, CDR2 SVGIG (reference sequence). The ends were cut back, 1 base at V and 3 bases at J, with 9 bases in the middle. The CDR3 is 13 amino acids. Sequencing was carried out using memory CD4+ T cells from PBMCs. Documented subset: CD45RA-negative fraction. The clonotype was recovered from a man in his late teens or twenties in good health. Some clones in this sample may be carry-over from other donors' samples. The chain links TRBV30 to TRBJ1-1, with D uncertain. The CDR3 protein is CAWSAGRDTEAFF. CDR3 in DNA: TGTGCCTGGAGTGCAGGAAGGGACACTGAAGCTTTCTTT.